This T cell receptor beta chain originates from a study of Ad26.COV2.S vaccination and SARS-CoV-2 variants. Using immunoSEQ multiplex PCR, the repertoire was profiled, and TCRdb retains in-frame clones only, with some absent. Here the sample spans about 400,000 clones, about 83% being singletons. The treatment: over 15 received Ad26.COV2.S at low or high dose, single or two shots; about five received placebo; per-sample allocation not given. Day 63 following the first vaccine or placebo injection was when the samples were taken. The source is a person aged 18-65 years who received the Ad26.COV2.S COVID-19 vaccine or a placebo. The material was peripheral blood, obtained in a trial of Ad26.COV2.S vaccine versus placebo.

CDR3 bases: TGTGCCAGCAGGGACGACAGACGATACACTGAAGCTTTCTTT. Residues: CASRDDRRYTEAFF. This rearrangement joins TRBV5-6 to TRBJ1-1; possible D gene TRBD1, 5 bases. This CDR3 has 14 residues. Trimming took 5 bases from V and 3 from J, leaving 14 bases between them. CDR1 is SGHDT, CDR2 YYEEEE, per germline. Full variable domain (outside the CDR3, taken from reference TRBV5-6 and TRBJ1-1): DAGVTQSPTHLIKTRGQQVTLRCSPKSGHDTVSWYQQALGQGPQFIFQYYEEEERQRGNFPDRFSGHQFPNYSSELNVNALLLGDSALYLCASRDDRRYTEAFFGQGTRLTVV.